This T cell receptor beta chain was observed in a study of T cell responses to AZD1222 COVID-19 vaccine. With V trimmed by 5 bases and J by 7 bases, 10 bases remained unmatched. CDR1 and CDR2 (germline): LNHDA, SQIVND (reference sequence). This CDR3 is 15 amino acids long. TCRdb's table, derived via immunoSEQ multiplex PCR, lists solely in-frame clones and lacks some. The profile shows about 150,000 clones, around 90% of them singletons. Material: peripheral blood, obtained on day 0 of AZD1222 vaccination. The receptor's source is an adult in good health. The V and J genes are TRBV19 and TRBJ2-2; TRBD1 matches 7 bases. Here the CDR3 DNA reads TGTGCCAGTAGTTCCCGGACAGGAAGGATCGGGGAGCTGTTTTTT. Amino acid sequence: CASSSRTGRIGELFF.